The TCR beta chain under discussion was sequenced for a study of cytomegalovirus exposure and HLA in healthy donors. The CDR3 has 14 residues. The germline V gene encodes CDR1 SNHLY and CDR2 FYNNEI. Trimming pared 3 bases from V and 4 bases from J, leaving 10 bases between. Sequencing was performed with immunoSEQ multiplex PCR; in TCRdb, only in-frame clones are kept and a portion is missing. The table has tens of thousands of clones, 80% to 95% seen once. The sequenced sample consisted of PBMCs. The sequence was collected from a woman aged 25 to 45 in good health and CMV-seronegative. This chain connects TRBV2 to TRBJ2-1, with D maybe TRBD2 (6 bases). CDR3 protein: CASSDGGAYNEQFF. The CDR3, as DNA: TGTGCCAGCAGTGACGGCGGGGCTTACAATGAGCAGTTCTTC.